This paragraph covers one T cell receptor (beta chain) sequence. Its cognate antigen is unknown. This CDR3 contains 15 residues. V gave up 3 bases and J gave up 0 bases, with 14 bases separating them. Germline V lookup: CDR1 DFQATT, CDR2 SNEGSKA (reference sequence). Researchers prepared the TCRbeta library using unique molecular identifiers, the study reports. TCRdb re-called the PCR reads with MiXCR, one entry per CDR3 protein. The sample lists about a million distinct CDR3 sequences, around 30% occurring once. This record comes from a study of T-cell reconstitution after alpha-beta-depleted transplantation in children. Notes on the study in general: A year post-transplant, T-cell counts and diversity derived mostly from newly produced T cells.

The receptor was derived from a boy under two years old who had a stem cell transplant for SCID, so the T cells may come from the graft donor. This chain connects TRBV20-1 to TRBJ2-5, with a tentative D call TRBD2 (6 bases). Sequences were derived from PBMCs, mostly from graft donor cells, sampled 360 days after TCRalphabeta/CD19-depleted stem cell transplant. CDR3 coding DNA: TGCAGTGCTAGGCAGGACTATACGTACCAAGAGACCCAGTACTTC. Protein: CSARQDYTYQETQYF.